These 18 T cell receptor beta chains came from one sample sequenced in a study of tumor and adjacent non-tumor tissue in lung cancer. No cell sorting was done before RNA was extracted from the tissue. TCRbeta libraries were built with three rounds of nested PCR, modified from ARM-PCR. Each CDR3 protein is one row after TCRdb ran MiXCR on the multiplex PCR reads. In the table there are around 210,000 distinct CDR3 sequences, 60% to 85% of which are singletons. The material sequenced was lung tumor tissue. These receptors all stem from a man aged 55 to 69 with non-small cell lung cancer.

In DNA, the CDR3 is TGTGCCAGCAGTGAATTTTCGGGGGCCGTATCCAATGAGCAGTTCTTC. Residues: CASSEFSGAVSNEQFF. The rearrangement links TRBV6-1 to TRBJ2-1; D assignment may be TRBD1 or TRBD2 (6 bases each). This CDR3 contains 16 residues. V was cut by 2 bases and J by 6 bases, with 17 bases left in between. Germline CDR1 is MNHNS and CDR2 is SASEGT.

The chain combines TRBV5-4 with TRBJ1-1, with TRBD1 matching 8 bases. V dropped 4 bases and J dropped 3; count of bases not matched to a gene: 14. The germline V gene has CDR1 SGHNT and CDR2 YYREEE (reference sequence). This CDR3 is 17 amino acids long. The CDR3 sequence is CASSACRQGRGDTEAFF. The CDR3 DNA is TGTGCCAGCAGCGCCTGTCGACAGGGGCGAGGCGACACTGAAGCTTTCTTT.

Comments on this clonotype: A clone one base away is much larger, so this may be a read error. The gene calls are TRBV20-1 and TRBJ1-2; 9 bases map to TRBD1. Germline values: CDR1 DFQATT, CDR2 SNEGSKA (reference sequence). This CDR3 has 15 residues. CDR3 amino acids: CSAREGQGIGYDYTF. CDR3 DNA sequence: TGCAGTGCTAGAGAAGGACAGGGGATCGGCTATGACTACACCTTC.

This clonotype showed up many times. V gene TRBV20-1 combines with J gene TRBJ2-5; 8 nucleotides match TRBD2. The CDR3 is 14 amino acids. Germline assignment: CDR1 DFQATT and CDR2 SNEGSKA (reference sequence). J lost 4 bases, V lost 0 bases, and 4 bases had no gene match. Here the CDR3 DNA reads TGCAGTGCTAGAGAAAATCTAGCGGGAGAGACCCAGTACTTC. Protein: CSARENLAGETQYF.

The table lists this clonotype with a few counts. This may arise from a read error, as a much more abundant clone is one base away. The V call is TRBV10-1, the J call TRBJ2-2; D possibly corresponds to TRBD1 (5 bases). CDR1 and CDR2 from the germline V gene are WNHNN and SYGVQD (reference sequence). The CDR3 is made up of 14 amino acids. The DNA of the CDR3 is TGCACCAGCAGTAGACAGTCGAACACCGGGGAGCTGTTTTTT. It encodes CTSSRQSNTGELFF.

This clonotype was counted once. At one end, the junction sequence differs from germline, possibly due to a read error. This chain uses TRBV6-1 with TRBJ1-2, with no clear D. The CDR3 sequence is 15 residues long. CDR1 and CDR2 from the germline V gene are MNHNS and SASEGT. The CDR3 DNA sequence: TGTGCCAGCAGTGAGTACATCGGGCCCCAGAGCGGCTACATCTTC. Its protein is CASSEYIGPQSGYIF.

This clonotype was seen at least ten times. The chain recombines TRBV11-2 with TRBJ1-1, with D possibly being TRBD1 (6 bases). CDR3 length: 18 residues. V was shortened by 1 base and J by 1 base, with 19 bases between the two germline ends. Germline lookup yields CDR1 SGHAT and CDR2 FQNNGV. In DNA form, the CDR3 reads TGTGCCAGCAGCTTAGTTGTCCGGGACAAATGGGCGAACACTGAAGCTTTCTTT. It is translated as CASSLVVRDKWANTEAFF.

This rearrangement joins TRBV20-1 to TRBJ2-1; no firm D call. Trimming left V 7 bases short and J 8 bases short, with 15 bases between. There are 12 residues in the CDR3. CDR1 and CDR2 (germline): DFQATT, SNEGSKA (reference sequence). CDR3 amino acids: CSVGPRLDEQFF. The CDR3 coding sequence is TGCAGTGTCGGCCCACGTCTGGATGAGCAGTTCTTC.

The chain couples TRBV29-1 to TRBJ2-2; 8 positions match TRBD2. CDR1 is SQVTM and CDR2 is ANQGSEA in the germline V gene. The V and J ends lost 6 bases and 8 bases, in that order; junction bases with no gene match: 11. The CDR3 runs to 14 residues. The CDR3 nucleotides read TGCAGCGTGCCCTTGCGGGGGGACAAAGGGGAGCTGTTTTTT. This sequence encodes CSVPLRGDKGELFF.

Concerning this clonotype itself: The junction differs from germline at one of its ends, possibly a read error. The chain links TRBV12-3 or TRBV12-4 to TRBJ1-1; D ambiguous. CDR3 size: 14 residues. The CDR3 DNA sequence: TGTACCAGCAGTTTGCACCATCAGAGCACTGAAGCTTTCTTT. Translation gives CTSSLHHQSTEAFF.

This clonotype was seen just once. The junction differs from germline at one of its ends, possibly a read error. In DNA, the CDR3 is TGTACCAGCAGCAATGAGGGAGTCACTCGCTACGTGCAGTACTTC. Amino acids: CTSSNEGVTRYVQYF. V gene TRBV6-5 combines with J gene TRBJ2-7, with D perhaps matching TRBD2 (5 bases). The germline V gene has CDR1 MNHEY and CDR2 SVGAGI. This CDR3 spans 15 amino acids.

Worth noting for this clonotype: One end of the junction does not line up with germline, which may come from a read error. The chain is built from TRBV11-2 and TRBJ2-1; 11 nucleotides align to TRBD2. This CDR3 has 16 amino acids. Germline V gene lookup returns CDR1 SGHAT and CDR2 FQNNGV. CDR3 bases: TGTGCCATCAGCTTAGCGGGAGGGCCTGCTGTAAATGAGCAGTTCTTC. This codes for CAISLAGGPAVNEQFF.

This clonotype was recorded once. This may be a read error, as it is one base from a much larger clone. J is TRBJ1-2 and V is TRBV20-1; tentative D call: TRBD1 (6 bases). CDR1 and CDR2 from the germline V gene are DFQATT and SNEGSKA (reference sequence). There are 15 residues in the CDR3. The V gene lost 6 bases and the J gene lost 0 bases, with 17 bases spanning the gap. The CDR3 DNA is TGCAGTGCCACTCAGGGGAGGCATACTAACTATGGCTACACCTTC. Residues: CSATQGRHTNYGYTF.

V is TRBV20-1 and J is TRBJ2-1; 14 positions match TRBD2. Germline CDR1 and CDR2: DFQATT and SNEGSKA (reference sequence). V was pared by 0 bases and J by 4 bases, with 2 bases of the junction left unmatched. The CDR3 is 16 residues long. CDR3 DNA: TGCAGTGCTAGAGATCGGACTAGCGGGAGGTACAATGAGCAGTTCTTC. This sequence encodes CSARDRTSGRYNEQFF.

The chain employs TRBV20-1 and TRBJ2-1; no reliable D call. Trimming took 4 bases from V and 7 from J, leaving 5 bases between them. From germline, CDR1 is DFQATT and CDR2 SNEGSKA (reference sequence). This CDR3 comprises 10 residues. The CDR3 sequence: CSAKANEQFF. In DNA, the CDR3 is TGCAGTGCTAAGGCGAATGAGCAGTTCTTC.

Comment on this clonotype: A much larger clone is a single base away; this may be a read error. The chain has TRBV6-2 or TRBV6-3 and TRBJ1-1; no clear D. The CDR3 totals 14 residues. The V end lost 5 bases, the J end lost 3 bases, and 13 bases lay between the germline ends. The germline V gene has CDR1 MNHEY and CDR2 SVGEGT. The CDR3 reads CASSSHGWHTEAFF. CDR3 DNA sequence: TGTGCCAGCAGTAGTCATGGGTGGCACACTGAAGCTTTCTTT.

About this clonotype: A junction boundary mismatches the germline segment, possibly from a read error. CDR3 sequence (DNA): TGTGCCTGCAGCCCCGGGACTAGCGGGGTTCGCGAGCAGTTCTTC. It specifies CACSPGTSGVREQFF. The genes are TRBV11-2 and TRBJ2-1; 13 bases align to TRBD2. CDR1 SGHAT and CDR2 FQNNGV come from the germline V gene. The CDR3 runs to 15 residues.

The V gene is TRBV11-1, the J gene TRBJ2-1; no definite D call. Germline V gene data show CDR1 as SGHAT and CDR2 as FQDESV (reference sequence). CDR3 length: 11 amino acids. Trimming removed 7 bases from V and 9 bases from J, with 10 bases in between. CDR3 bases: TGTGCCAGCAACAAGACGCGTGAGCAGTTCTTC. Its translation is CASNKTREQFF.